This record looks at one TCR beta chain sequence and its context. The sample belongs to a study of cytomegalovirus exposure and HLA in healthy donors. Using immunoSEQ multiplex PCR, the repertoire was profiled, and TCRdb retains in-frame clones only, with some absent. The profile shows about 140,000 clones, roughly 81% of them singletons. The CDR3 length is 14 residues. CDR1 is SNHLY, CDR2 FYNNEI, per germline. The V segment lost 6 bases and the J segment 2 bases; nucleotides outside the gene matches: 4. Specimen: PBMCs. The receptor comes from a woman aged 25 to 45 in good health and CMV-seronegative. V gene TRBV2 combines with J gene TRBJ1-2; 9 nucleotides align to TRBD1. The CDR3 DNA follows: TGTGCCAGCAGACCCGGGACAGGGAACTATGGCTACACCTTC. This encodes CASRPGTGNYGYTF.